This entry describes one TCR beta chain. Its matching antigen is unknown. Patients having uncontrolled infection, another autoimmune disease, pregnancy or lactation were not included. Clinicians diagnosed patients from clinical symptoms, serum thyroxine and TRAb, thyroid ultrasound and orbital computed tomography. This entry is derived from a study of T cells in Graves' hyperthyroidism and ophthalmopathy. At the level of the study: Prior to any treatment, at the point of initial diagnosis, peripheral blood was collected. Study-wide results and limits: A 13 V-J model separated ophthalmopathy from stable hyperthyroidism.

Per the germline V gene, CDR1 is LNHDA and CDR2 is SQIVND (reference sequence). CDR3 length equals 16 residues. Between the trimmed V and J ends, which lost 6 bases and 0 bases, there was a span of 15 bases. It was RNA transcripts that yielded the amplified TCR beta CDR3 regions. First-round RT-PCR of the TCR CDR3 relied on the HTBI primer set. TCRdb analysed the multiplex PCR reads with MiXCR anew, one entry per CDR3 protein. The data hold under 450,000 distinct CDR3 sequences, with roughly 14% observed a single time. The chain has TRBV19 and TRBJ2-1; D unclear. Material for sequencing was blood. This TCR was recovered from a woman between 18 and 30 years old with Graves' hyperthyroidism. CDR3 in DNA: TGTGCCAGTAGCCCCCAGGTAGTGTACTCCTACAATGAGCAGTTCTTC. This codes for CASSPQVVYSYNEQFF. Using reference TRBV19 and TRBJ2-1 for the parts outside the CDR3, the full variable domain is DGGITQSPKYLFRKEGQNVTLSCEQNLNHDAMYWYRQDPGQGLRLIYYSQIVNDFQKGDIAEGYSVSREKKESFPLTVTSAQKNPTAFYLCASSPQVVYSYNEQFFGPGTRLTVL.